Below, 28 T cell receptor beta chains from the same sample are listed, as sequenced in a study of human T cells and chemical hapten exposure (dated by TCRdb to about 2021). The sample's time point label is to be understood as: patch test 3, about 24 weeks after DPC sensitization. According to the study, the label for this sample's treatment or condition signals: therapeutic diphenylcyclopropenone sensitization with weekly scalp DPC. To prepare the library, RACE was applied. Reads for this sample came from a NextSeq 500. Through fastp at Q25 and MiXCR, TCRdb rebuilt clones from the public reads, retaining in-frame beta chains. Each record represents a unique CDR3 protein, reported with the most common genes and DNA among its rows. In this sample the table shows around 70,000 distinct CDR3 sequences, around 10% of which occur a single time. The ten largest clones represent 1.4% of the sample. This sample comprised whole blood, obtained in connection with sensitization to the hapten diphenylcyclopropenone (DPC). These receptors all stem from a woman aged 45-59 years with alopecia areata. Some clones in this sample may be carry-over from other donors' samples.

Many counts were recorded for this clonotype. The chain joins TRBV7-8 to TRBJ2-2, with D perhaps assigned TRBD1 or TRBD2 (6 bases each). CDR3 length equals 17 residues. Deletions cut 4 bases from V and 0 bases from J, with 15 bases between. Germline V gene lookup returns CDR1 SGHVS and CDR2 FQNEAQ. This CDR3 is CASSYREGGANTGELFF. The CDR3 bases are TGTGCCAGCAGCTACAGAGAGGGGGGCGCGAACACCGGGGAGCTGTTTTTT.

The J gene is TRBJ1-2, the V gene TRBV29-1, with a possible D match to TRBD1 (6 bases). The V gene lost 1 base and the J gene lost 4 bases, with 13 bases spanning the gap. Germline V gene lookup returns CDR1 SQVTM and CDR2 ANQGSEA. The CDR3 has 14 amino acids. CDR3 coding DNA: TGCAGCGTTGAAGTGCAGGGGATGATCTATGGCTACACCTTC. As protein: CSVEVQGMIYGYTF. Filled out from reference TRBV29-1 and TRBJ1-2, the complete variable domain reads SAVISQKPSRDICQRGTSLTIQCQVDSQVTMMFWYRQQPGQSLTLIATANQGSEATYESGFVIDKFPISRPNLTFSTLTVSNMSPEDSSIYLCSVEVQGMIYGYTFGSGTRLTVV.

This clonotype was detected many times. V gene TRBV29-1 combines with J gene TRBJ2-3; no clear D. There are 15 residues in the CDR3. V was cut by 5 bases and J by 4 bases, with 19 bases left in between. Germline V gene lookup returns CDR1 SQVTM and CDR2 ANQGSEA. The CDR3 spells CSVWSPIRQADTQYF. The CDR3 nucleotides are TGCAGCGTTTGGTCCCCCATACGGCAGGCAGATACGCAGTATTTT.

In its sample, this clonotype was seen once. The CDR3 nucleotides read TGTGCCAGCTCCCCTTTGGCGGGGGGCCACAATCCCACAGATACGCAGTATTTT. Residues: CASSPLAGGHNPTDTQYF. This chain uses TRBV6-6 with TRBJ2-3; the match to TRBD2 covers 8 bases. The junction had 18 bases not matched to a gene; V was cut back by 8 bases and J by 2 bases. This CDR3 comprises 18 residues. CDR1 MNHNY and CDR2 SVGAGI come from the germline V gene (reference sequence).

This clonotype was recorded at least ten times. This chain connects TRBV19 to TRBJ1-2; no clear D gene. V was trimmed by 6 bases and J by 2 bases, leaving 13 bases between them. Germline V gene data show CDR1 as LNHDA and CDR2 as SQIVND (reference sequence). The CDR3 length is 14 residues. The CDR3: CASRLRSSNYGYTF. CDR3 in DNA: TGTGCCAGTAGGCTCAGATCCAGCAACTATGGCTACACCTTC.

This clonotype was observed a few times. The chain has TRBV4-2 and TRBJ1-5; 7 bases align to TRBD1. V lost 4 bases, J lost 6 bases, and 6 bases stayed unmatched. Per germline, CDR1 LGHNA and CDR2 YNFKEQ. The CDR3 loop spans 14 amino acids. The CDR3 reads CASSPGQDGQPQHF. The CDR3 DNA sequence: TGTGCCAGCAGCCCCGGACAGGATGGTCAGCCCCAGCATTTT.

This clonotype has ten or more counts. This sequence joins TRBV29-1 and TRBJ2-3, with D possibly matching TRBD1 (5 bases). The CDR3 contains 13 residues. CDR1 SQVTM and CDR2 ANQGSEA come from the germline V gene. Trimming shortened V by 1 base and J by 6 bases, and 11 bases separated the two germline ends. The CDR3 protein is CSVEGGRLDTQYF. The CDR3, as DNA: TGCAGCGTTGAAGGGGGCAGGCTGGATACGCAGTATTTT.

V gene TRBV28 combines with J gene TRBJ1-2, with TRBD1 matching over 9 bases. The CDR3 length is 12 residues. CDR1 and CDR2 (germline): MDHEN, SYDVKM. V shed 8 bases, J shed 9 bases, and the junction held 7 bases outside the gene matches. CDR3 protein: CASGQGPSSYTF. The CDR3, as DNA: TGTGCCAGCGGACAGGGGCCCTCCAGCTACACCTTC.

In this sample, this clonotype turned up a few times. The CDR3 bases are TGTGCCATCAGTGAGAGGTTGTACGAGCAGTACTTC. Translated: CAISERLYEQYF. This rearrangement joins TRBV10-3 to TRBJ2-7; D ambiguous. This CDR3 region has 12 residues. Trimming left V 2 bases short and J 4 bases short, with 6 bases between. Germline CDR1 and CDR2: ENHRY and SYGVKD.

This clonotype appeared many times. This chain links TRBV19 with TRBJ1-5; 9 nucleotides line up with TRBD1. This CDR3 is built from 18 residues. Losses at the gene ends were 5 bases for V and 0 bases for J; bases not matched to a gene: 11. Germline-derived CDR1 and CDR2 are LNHDA and SQIVND (reference sequence). The DNA for the CDR3 is TGTGCCAGTAGTTCCCGGGACAGGGAGATATATAGCAATCAGCCCCAGCATTTT. This codes for CASSSRDREIYSNQPQHF.

The CDR3 region has the DNA TGTGCCAGCAGCTTAGTCTCCGGGTCTGCAGATACGCAGTATTTT. Translated, it gives CASSLVSGSADTQYF. The chain has TRBV7-2 and TRBJ2-3; D is ambiguous. There are 15 residues in the CDR3. Trimming removed 1 base from V and 4 bases from J, with 12 bases in between. The germline CDR1 and CDR2 sequences are SGHTA and FQGNSA. The full variable domain, with the rest looked up from reference TRBV7-2 and TRBJ2-3, is GAGVSQSPSNKVTEKGKDVELRCDPISGHTALYWYRQSLGQGLEFLIYFQGNSAPDKSGLPSDRFSAERTGGSVSTLTIQRTQQEDSAVYLCASSLVSGSADTQYFGPGTRLTVL.

This clonotype was found many times. This chain joins TRBV12-3 or TRBV12-4 and TRBJ2-6, with unresolved D. This CDR3 is built from 15 residues. The V end lost 3 bases, the J end lost 0 bases, and 6 bases lay between the germline ends. The CDR3 coding sequence is TGTGCCAGCAGTTTTTCGGGCTCTGGGGCCAACGTCCTGACTTTC. Translation: CASSFSGSGANVLTF.

The CDR3 DNA follows: TGCGCCAGCAGCCAAGGCGGGGGTTGGAATGAGCAGTTCTTC. Its translation: CASSQGGGWNEQFF. The V call is TRBV4-3, the J call TRBJ2-1; the match to TRBD2 covers 7 bases. CDR1 and CDR2 (germline): LGHNA, YSLEER. V was clipped by 1 base and J by 7 bases; unmatched bases: 4. This CDR3 contains 14 residues.

This clonotype was observed many times. The chain employs TRBV13 and TRBJ1-5; D is ambiguous. CDR1 is PRHDT, CDR2 FYEKMQ, per germline (reference sequence). The CDR3 consists of 16 residues. Trimming removed 4 bases at V and 1 base at J, with 14 bases between. CDR3 DNA: TGTGCCAGCAGCTCTGCCCGCCTCGGGAGCAATCAGCCCCAGCATTTT. This encodes CASSSARLGSNQPQHF.

This clonotype was observed at least ten times. This rearrangement joins TRBV3-1 to TRBJ1-4; D call uncertain. Trimming left V 4 bases short and J 10 bases short, with 19 bases between. In germline, CDR1 is LGHDT, CDR2 YNNKEL (reference sequence). This CDR3 is 15 amino acids long. The CDR3 bases are TGTGCCAGCAGCCTACAAGGAAACGCGGGTGGAAAACTGTTTTTT. Translating it yields CASSLQGNAGGKLFF.

This clonotype was seen more than once but under ten times. V gene TRBV9 combines with J gene TRBJ2-1; 10 bases are a match to TRBD2. The CDR3 runs 16 residues. The V and J ends lost 4 bases and 0 bases, in that order; junction bases with no gene match: 4. Germline lookup yields CDR1 SGDLS and CDR2 YYNGEE. DNA of the CDR3: TGTGCCAGCAGCACTAGCGGGATGAGCTCCTACAATGAGCAGTTCTTC. Protein sequence: CASSTSGMSSYNEQFF.

This clonotype was found many times. This chain links TRBV18 with TRBJ2-7, with 9 bases lining up with TRBD1. Germline values: CDR1 KGHSH, CDR2 LQKENI. V dropped 3 bases and J dropped 5; count of bases not matched to a gene: 2. This CDR3 is built from 13 residues. CDR3 sequence (DNA): TGTGCCAGCTCACCCCGGACAGGGGACGAGCAGTACTTC. Translation gives CASSPRTGDEQYF. Full variable domain (remainder filled in from reference TRBV18 and TRBJ2-7): NAGVMQNPRHLVRRRGQEARLRCSPMKGHSHVYWYRQLPEEGLKFMVYLQKENIIDESGMPKERFSAEFPKEGPSILRIQQVVRGDSAAYFCASSPRTGDEQYFGPGTRLTVT.

There are a few counts of this clonotype. The rearrangement links TRBV20-1 to TRBJ1-2; no clear D gene. Trimming shortened V by 2 bases and J by 4 bases, and 2 bases separated the two germline ends. The CDR3 spans 10 residues. Germline-derived CDR1 and CDR2 are DFQATT and SNEGSKA (reference sequence). As DNA, the CDR3 is TGCAGTGCTAGAACCTATGGCTACACCTTC. It yields the protein CSARTYGYTF.

The chain combines TRBV20-1 with TRBJ2-7, with 7 nucleotides matching TRBD2. Germline assignment: CDR1 DFQATT and CDR2 SNEGSKA (reference sequence). The CDR3 extends over 14 amino acids. The junction had 11 bases not matched to a gene; V was cut back by 7 bases and J by 2 bases. Written as DNA, the CDR3 is TGCAGTGTAAGCGGGATTTACCAACCCTACGAGCAGTACTTC. It is translated as CSVSGIYQPYEQYF.

This clonotype was picked up many times. This chain connects TRBV20-1 to TRBJ2-1, with 9 positions matching TRBD2. The CDR3 has 15 residues. The germline gives CDR1 DFQATT, CDR2 SNEGSKA (reference sequence). V was pared by 3 bases and J by 0 bases, with 3 bases of the junction left unmatched. The CDR3, as DNA: TGCAGTGCTAGTCTAGCGGGACCCTCCTACAATGAGCAGTTCTTC. Translated, it gives CSASLAGPSYNEQFF.

The chain links TRBV18 to TRBJ2-7; weak D call: TRBD2 (5 bases). Germline V gives CDR1 KGHSH, CDR2 LQKENI. The CDR3 is made up of 14 amino acids. V was shortened by 0 bases and J by 5 bases, with 11 bases between the two germline ends. The CDR3 sequence is CASSPPGAFHEQYF. For the CDR3, the DNA is TGTGCCAGCTCACCACCGGGAGCTTTCCACGAGCAGTACTTC.

This clonotype was observed a handful of times. The J gene is TRBJ2-2, the V gene TRBV20-1; TRBD2 matches 9 bases. The CDR3 has 15 residues. The germline V gene encodes CDR1 DFQATT and CDR2 SNEGSKA (reference sequence). V lost 6 bases and J lost 6; bases outside the gene matches: 11. The CDR3 reads CSAEGISGSPGELFF. Here the CDR3 DNA reads TGCAGTGCCGAGGGGATTAGCGGGAGCCCCGGGGAGCTGTTTTTT.

This clonotype was counted only a few times. V gene TRBV6-2 or TRBV6-3 combines with J gene TRBJ2-1, with a possible D match to TRBD2 (5 bases). V was cut by 2 bases and J by 2 bases, with 16 bases left in between. CDR3 length equals 17 residues. Germline CDR1 is MNHEY and CDR2 is SVGEGT. The CDR3 bases are TGTGCCAGCAGTTACCGAGGAGCGGTTGGGACCTACAATGAGCAGTTCTTC. This codes for CASSYRGAVGTYNEQFF.

This clonotype was found many times. The chain carries TRBV20-1 and TRBJ1-5; D call uncertain. V lost 0 bases and J 3 bases, leaving 12 bases between the germline ends. This CDR3 contains 15 residues. Germline V gives CDR1 DFQATT, CDR2 SNEGSKA (reference sequence). The CDR3 bases are TGCAGTGCTAGAGATCCCGCCCTTTACAATCAGCCCCAGCATTTT. Translating it yields CSARDPALYNQPQHF.

This clonotype was detected many times. The CDR3 DNA sequence: TGTGCCAGCAGTCCAGGGGGGTCCTATAATTCACCCCTCCACTTT. Its protein product is CASSPGGSYNSPLHF. This chain links TRBV6-6 with TRBJ1-6; 7 positions match TRBD1. CDR1 and CDR2 from the germline V gene are MNHNY and SVGAGI (reference sequence). Trimming took 5 bases from V and 1 from J; bases not matched to a gene: 2. This CDR3 region has 15 residues.

In this sample, this clonotype turned up many times. The V and J genes are TRBV20-1 and TRBJ2-2; D is unresolved. CDR3 length: 15 amino acids. CDR1 and CDR2 (germline): DFQATT, SNEGSKA (reference sequence). Trimming stripped 3 bases from V and 6 bases from J, with 17 bases between. CDR3 sequence: CSARATVKWAGELFF. The CDR3 DNA reads TGCAGTGCTAGGGCTACGGTTAAGTGGGCCGGGGAGCTGTTTTTT.

V and J are TRBV29-1 and TRBJ1-1, with 7 bases fitting TRBD1. J gave up 8 bases and V 4 bases, and 7 bases lay outside the gene matches. The CDR3 consists of 12 residues. Per the germline V gene, CDR1 is SQVTM and CDR2 is ANQGSEA. CDR3 coding DNA: TGCAGCGTTGGCCTGGACAGGAGAGAAGCTTTCTTT. This translates into CSVGLDRREAFF.

The chain combines TRBV5-1 with TRBJ2-3; TRBD2 matches 10 bases. Germline V gives CDR1 SGHRS, CDR2 YFSETQ. V shed 5 bases, J shed 2 bases, and the junction held 5 bases outside the gene matches. The CDR3 is 15 residues long. DNA of the CDR3: TGCGCCAGCAGTCGACTAGCGGGCTTCACAGATACGCAGTATTTT. This gives the protein CASSRLAGFTDTQYF.